This T cell receptor (beta chain) is drawn from a study of blood T cell repertoires in COVID-19. Data came from immunoSEQ multiplex PCR; TCRdb stores just in-frame clones and leaves some out. The top ten hold around 5% of the sample, which has 200,000 to 300,000 clones, around 87% seen once. The sequencing sample was made of peripheral blood. The clonotype comes from a woman aged 60-75 years with COVID-19, enrolled during active disease.

CDR3 sequence reads: CASSQEGQGPTGELFF. CDR3 nucleotide sequence: TGCGCCAGCAGCCAGGAGGGACAGGGGCCGACCGGGGAGCTGTTTTTT. The J gene is TRBJ2-2, the V gene TRBV4-1; 10 bases agree with TRBD1. The germline gives CDR1 MGHRA, CDR2 YSYEKL. V gave up 3 bases and J gave up 5 bases; unmatched junction bases: 6. The length of the CDR3 is 16 residues.